Included here is one T cell receptor (beta chain) sequence, with context. Its antigen is undetermined. Using immunoSEQ multiplex PCR, the repertoire was profiled, and TCRdb retains in-frame clones only, with some absent. The data show about 30,000 clones, 82% seen once. The sample is drawn from a study of OX40 agonist ivuxolimab in advanced cancers. Findings and limits, study-wide: CD4+ T cells averaged fewer expanded clones than CD8+ T cells.

Germline assignment: CDR1 SGHKS and CDR2 YYEKEE (reference sequence). The V gene lost 0 bases and the J gene lost 11 bases, with 17 bases spanning the gap. The CDR3 contains 14 residues. Sequenced here: CD4+ or CD8+ T cells sorted from blood, sampled in a trial of the OX40 agonist ivuxolimab. V gene TRBV5-5 combines with J gene TRBJ1-1; a weak D match, TRBD1 (5 bases). The origin of this receptor is an adult with an advanced solid tumor such as melanoma, head and neck, liver or kidney cancer. CDR3 loop: CASSLVGGSGWAFF. CDR3 in DNA: TGTGCCAGCAGCTTGGTTGGTGGTTCAGGGTGGGCTTTCTTT. Filled out from reference TRBV5-5 and TRBJ1-1, the complete variable domain reads DAGVTQSPTHLIKTRGQQVTLRCSPISGHKSVSWYQQVLGQGPQFIFQYYEKEERGRGNFPDRFSARQFPNYSSELNVNALLLGDSALYLCASSLVGGSGWAFFGQGTRLTVV.